This TCR beta chain appears in the sequencing data of a study of CD8 T cells in ankylosing spondylitis. CDR3 length: 14 amino acids. Trimming shortened V by 5 bases and J by 5 bases, and 15 bases separated the two germline ends. Germline lookup yields CDR1 MNHNS and CDR2 SASEGT. This clonotype was detected ten times or more. Its target is not known. Study findings and constraints: Roughly 8 highly homologous variants made up a TCR beta motif that seemed to typify ankylosing spondylitis blood. Enrichment of disease-linked clones was reportedly significant in matched ankylosing spondylitis synovial fluid.

Quantitative 5'-RACE with molecular barcodes produced the TCR beta libraries. MiXCR was run by TCRdb on the 5' RACE reads, yielding one entry per CDR3 protein. The sample lists some 100,000 distinct CDR3 sequences, roughly 8.8% seen once, with 30% in the top ten. The sample was blood, either unsorted or a sorted T cell fraction (not recorded which). This TCR derives from a male donor with ankylosing spondylitis. This chain connects TRBV6-1 to TRBJ2-5, with D possibly TRBD1 on 7 matching bases. In DNA, the CDR3 is TGTGCCAGCAGTCCCCCCAGGGGGGCTGAGACCCAGTACTTC. Its protein is CASSPPRGAETQYF.